This T cell receptor beta chain was recovered during a study of shared clonotypes between healthy human individuals. Study summary: CD8 memory received one plate per donor, CD8 naive two, CD4 memory three and CD4 naive three. Overall study findings and caveats: Rarefaction showed sorted-subset sequencing was incomplete despite large depth.

Germline V CDR1 and CDR2: SGHRS, YFSETQ. This CDR3 is built from 13 residues. V gave up 1 base and J gave up 7 bases; unmatched junction bases: 5. Evenly divided among several immunoSEQ plates was the genomic DNA of each subset. Libraries were prepared by immunoSEQ multiplex PCR; TCRdb keeps only in-frame clonotypes and omits some of them. The sample holds about 1 million clones, 60% to 80% seen once. On this clone itself: Its antigen remains unknown. The sample contains more than one DNA sequence encoding this CDR3.

Source material: memory CD4+ T cells sorted from blood. Regarding subset: CD45RA-negative fraction. The chain recombines TRBV5-1 with TRBJ2-7, with TRBD1 matching over 7 bases. This TCR came from a man younger than 30 in good health. CDR3 in amino acids: CASSLLQGYEQYF. The CDR3 DNA follows: TGCGCCAGCAGCTTGCTACAGGGGTATGAGCAGTACTTC.